The T cell receptor beta chain under discussion was sequenced for a study of radiation and T cells in renal cell carcinoma. This clone was recorded a few times. Profiling relied on immunoSEQ multiplex PCR, and the TCRdb table lists in-frame clones only, not all of them. The sample includes approximately 94,000 clones, over 75% of them seen just once. In germline, CDR1 is SGHTA, CDR2 FQGTGA. Trimming left V 0 bases short and J 3 bases short, with 6 bases between. The CDR3 has 13 residues. As to time point: baseline pretreatment blood. The treatment denotes: 15 Gy SBRT to primary tumor, nephrectomy 4 weeks later. Clear cell pathology was present in this patient's renal cell carcinoma.

This sequence joins TRBV7-3 and TRBJ2-7; the D is unclear. Sequenced here: blood, sampled from a patient whose treatment included radiotherapy and nephrectomy. The receptor comes from a man between 60 and 70 years old with renal cell carcinoma. The CDR3 region has the DNA TGTGCCAGCAGCTTAACCGGCAACTACGAGCAGTACTTC. Translating gives CASSLTGNYEQYF.